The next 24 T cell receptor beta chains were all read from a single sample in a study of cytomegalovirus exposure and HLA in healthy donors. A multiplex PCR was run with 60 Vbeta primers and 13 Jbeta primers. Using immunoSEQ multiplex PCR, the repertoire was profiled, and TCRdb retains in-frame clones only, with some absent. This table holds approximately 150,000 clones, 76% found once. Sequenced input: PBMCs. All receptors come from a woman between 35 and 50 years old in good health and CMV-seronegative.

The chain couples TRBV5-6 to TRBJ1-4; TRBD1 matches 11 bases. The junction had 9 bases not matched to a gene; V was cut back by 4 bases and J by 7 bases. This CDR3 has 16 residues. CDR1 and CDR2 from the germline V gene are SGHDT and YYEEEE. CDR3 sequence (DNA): TGTGCCAGCAGCCCCTGGACAGGGGGCGGAACTGAAAAACTGTTTTTT. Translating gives CASSPWTGGGTEKLFF.

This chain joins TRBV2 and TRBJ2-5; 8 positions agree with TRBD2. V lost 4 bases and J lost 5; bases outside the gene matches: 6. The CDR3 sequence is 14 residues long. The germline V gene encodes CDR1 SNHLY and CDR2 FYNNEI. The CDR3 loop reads CASSVSGTTETQYF. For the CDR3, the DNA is TGTGCCAGCAGTGTTAGCGGGACAACTGAGACCCAGTACTTC.

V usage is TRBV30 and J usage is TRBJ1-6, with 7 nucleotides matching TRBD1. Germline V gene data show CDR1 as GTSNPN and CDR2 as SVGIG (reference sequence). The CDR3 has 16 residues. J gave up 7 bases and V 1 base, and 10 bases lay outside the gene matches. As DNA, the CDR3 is TGTGCCTGGAGTGCTTTTTTGGGACAGATAAATTCACCCCTCCACTTT. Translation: CAWSAFLGQINSPLHF.

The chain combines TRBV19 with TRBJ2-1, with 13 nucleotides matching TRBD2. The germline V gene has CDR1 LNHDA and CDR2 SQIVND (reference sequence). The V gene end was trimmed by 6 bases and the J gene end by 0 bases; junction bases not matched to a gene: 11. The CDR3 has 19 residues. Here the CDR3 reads CASRDLTSGGYLSYNEQFF. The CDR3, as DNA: TGTGCCAGTAGGGACTTGACTAGCGGGGGGTACCTCTCCTACAATGAGCAGTTCTTC.

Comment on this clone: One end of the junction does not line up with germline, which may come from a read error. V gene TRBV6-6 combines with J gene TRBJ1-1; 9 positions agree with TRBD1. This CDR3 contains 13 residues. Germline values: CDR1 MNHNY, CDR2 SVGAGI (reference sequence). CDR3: CAISETGGTEAFF. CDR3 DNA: TGTGCCATCAGTGAGACAGGGGGCACTGAAGCTTTCTTT.

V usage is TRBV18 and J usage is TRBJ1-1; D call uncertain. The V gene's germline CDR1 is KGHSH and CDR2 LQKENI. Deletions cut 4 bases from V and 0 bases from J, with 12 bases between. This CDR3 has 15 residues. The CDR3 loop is CASSQGRVMNTEAFF. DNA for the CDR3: TGTGCCAGCTCACAAGGGCGGGTCATGAACACTGAAGCTTTCTTT.

CDR3 amino acids: CSVSGNTGELFF. In DNA form, the CDR3 reads TGCAGCGTTTCAGGGAACACCGGGGAGCTGTTTTTT. This chain connects TRBV29-1 to TRBJ2-2, with D unresolved. This CDR3 spans 12 amino acids. Germline V gene lookup returns CDR1 SQVTM and CDR2 ANQGSEA. Trimming pared 5 bases from V and 1 base from J, leaving 5 bases between.

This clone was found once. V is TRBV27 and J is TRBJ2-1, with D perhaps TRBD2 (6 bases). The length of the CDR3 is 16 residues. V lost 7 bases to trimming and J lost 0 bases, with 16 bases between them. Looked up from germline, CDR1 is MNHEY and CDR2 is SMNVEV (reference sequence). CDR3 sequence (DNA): TGTGCCAGCATCCCAATTGGGACTCACTCCTACAATGAGCAGTTCTTC. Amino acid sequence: CASIPIGTHSYNEQFF.

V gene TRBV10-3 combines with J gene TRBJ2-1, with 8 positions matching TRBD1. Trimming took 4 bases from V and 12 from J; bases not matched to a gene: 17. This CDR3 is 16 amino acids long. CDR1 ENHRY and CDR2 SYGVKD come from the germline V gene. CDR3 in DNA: TGTGCCATCAGTGGGCCAGGGGGCAGGGATAAGAGCGGGCAGTTCTTC. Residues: CAISGPGGRDKSGQFF.

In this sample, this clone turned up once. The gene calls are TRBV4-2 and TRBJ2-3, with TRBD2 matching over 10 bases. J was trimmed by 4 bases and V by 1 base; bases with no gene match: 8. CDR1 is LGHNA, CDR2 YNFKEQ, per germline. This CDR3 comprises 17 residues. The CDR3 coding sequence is TGTGCCAGCAGCCAAGTGCCGGGACTAGCGTCCGCAGATACGCAGTATTTT. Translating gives CASSQVPGLASADTQYF.

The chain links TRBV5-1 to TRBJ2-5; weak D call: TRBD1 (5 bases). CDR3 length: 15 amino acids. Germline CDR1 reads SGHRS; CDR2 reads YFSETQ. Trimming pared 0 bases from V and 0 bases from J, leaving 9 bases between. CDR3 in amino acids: CASSLEGQDQETQYF. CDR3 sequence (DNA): TGCGCCAGCAGCTTGGAGGGGCAGGACCAAGAGACCCAGTACTTC. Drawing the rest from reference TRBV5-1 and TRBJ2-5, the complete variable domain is KAGVTQTPRYLIKTRGQQVTLSCSPISGHRSVSWYQQTPGQGLQFLFEYFSETQRNKGNFPGRFSGRQFSNSRSEMNVSTLELGDSALYLCASSLEGQDQETQYFGPGTRLLVL.

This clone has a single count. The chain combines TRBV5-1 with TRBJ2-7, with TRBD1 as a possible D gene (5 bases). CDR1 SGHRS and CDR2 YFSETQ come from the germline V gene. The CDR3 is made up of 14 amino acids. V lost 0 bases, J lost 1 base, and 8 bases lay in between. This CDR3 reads CASSLGSGSYEQYF. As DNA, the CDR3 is TGCGCCAGCAGCTTGGGGTCAGGGTCCTACGAGCAGTACTTC.

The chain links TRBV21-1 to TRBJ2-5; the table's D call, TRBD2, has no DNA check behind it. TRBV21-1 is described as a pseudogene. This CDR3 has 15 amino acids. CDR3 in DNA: TGTGCCAGCAGCAAATTTGGGGACTCCCAAGAGACCCAGTACTTC. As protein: CASSKFGDSQETQYF.

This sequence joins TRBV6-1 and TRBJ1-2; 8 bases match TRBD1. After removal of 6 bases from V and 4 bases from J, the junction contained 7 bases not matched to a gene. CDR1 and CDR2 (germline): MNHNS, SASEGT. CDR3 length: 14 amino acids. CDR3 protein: CASSLDRDGYGYTF. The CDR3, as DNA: TGTGCCAGCAGCCTGGACAGGGACGGCTATGGCTACACCTTC.

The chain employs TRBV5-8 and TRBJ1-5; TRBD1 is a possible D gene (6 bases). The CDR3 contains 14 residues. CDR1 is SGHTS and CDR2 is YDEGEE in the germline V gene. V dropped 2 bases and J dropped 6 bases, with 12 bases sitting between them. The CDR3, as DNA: TGTGCCAGCAGCTTCGAACAGGGTAGTCAGCCCCAGCATTTT. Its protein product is CASSFEQGSQPQHF. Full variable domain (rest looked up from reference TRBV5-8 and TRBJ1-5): EAGVTQSPTHLIKTRGQQATLRCSPISGHTSVYWYQQALGLGLQFLLWYDEGEERNRGNFPPRFSGRQFPNYSSELNVNALELEDSALYLCASSFEQGSQPQHFGDGTRLSIL.

The CDR3 bases are TGCGCCAGCAGCCAAGACCCGGGAGCGCCAGGGGGCAGAGGCTACACCTTC. This sequence encodes CASSQDPGAPGGRGYTF. The J gene is TRBJ1-2, the V gene TRBV4-1; 8 bases are a match to TRBD1. With 0 bases clipped from V and 8 bases from J, the junction kept 14 bases outside the gene matches. The CDR3 extends over 17 amino acids. The germline gives CDR1 MGHRA, CDR2 YSYEKL.

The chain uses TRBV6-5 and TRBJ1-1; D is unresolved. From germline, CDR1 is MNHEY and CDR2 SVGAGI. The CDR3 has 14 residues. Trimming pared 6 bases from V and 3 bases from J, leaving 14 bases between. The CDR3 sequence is CASRWASKDTEAFF. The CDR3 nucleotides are TGTGCCAGCAGGTGGGCCAGCAAGGACACTGAAGCTTTCTTT.

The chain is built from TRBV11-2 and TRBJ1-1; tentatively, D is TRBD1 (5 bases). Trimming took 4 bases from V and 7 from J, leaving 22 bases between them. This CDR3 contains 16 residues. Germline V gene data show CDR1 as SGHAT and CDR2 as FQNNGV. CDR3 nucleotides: TGTGCCAGCAGCTCCCGCACATGGGGCGGGATGGGTGAAGCTTTCTTT. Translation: CASSSRTWGGMGEAFF.

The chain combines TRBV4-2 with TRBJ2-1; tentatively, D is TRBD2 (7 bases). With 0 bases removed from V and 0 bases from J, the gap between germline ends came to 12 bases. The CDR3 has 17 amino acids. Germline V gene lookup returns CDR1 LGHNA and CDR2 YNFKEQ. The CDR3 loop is CASSQEGGGSSYNEQFF. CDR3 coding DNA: TGTGCCAGCAGCCAAGAAGGGGGGGGGAGCTCCTACAATGAGCAGTTCTTC.

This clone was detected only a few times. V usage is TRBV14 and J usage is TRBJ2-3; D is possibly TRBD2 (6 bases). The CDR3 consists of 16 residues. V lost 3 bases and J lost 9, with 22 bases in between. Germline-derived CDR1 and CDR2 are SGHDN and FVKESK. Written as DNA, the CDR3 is TGTGCCAGCAGCCACCCATTTGACCCGGGACTGGGAACGCAGTATTTT. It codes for CASSHPFDPGLGTQYF.

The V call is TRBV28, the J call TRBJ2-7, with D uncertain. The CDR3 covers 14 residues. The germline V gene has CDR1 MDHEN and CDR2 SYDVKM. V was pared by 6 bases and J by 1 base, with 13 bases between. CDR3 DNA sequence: TGTGCCAGCAGGTTCATGGGCCTGTCCTACGAGCAGTACTTC. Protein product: CASRFMGLSYEQYF.

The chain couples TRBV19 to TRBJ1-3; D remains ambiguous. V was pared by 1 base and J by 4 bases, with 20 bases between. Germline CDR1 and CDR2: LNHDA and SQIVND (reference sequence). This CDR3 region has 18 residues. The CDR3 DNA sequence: TGTGCCAGTAGTATAGCGACGGGAACGCTAACAGCCGGAAACACCATATATTTT. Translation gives CASSIATGTLTAGNTIYF. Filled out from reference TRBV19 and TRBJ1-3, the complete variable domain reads DGGITQSPKYLFRKEGQNVTLSCEQNLNHDAMYWYRQDPGQGLRLIYYSQIVNDFQKGDIAEGYSVSREKKESFPLTVTSAQKNPTAFYLCASSIATGTLTAGNTIYFGEGSWLTVV.

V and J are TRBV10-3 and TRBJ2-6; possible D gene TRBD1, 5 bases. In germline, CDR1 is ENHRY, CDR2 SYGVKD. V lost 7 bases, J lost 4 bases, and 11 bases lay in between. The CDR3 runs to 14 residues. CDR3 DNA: TGTGCCATCACCCCTCAGGGAGGGGCCAACGTCCTGACTTTC. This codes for CAITPQGGANVLTF.

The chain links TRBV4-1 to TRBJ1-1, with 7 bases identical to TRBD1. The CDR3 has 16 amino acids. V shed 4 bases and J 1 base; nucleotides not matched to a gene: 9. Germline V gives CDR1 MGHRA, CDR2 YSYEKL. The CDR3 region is CASSPFGTDRNTEAFF. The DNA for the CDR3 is TGCGCCAGCAGCCCGTTCGGGACAGACCGGAACACTGAAGCTTTCTTT.